These 27 T cell receptor beta chains came from one sample sequenced in a study of T cells in Graves' hyperthyroidism and ophthalmopathy. Amplification targeted TCR beta CDR3 regions from RNA transcripts. First-round RT-PCR of the TCR CDR3 relied on the HTBI primer set. TCRdb ran MiXCR on the multiplex PCR reads and lists one entry per CDR3 protein. The sample lists roughly 650,000 distinct CDR3 sequences, roughly 15% occurring once. The specimen was blood. These receptors were obtained from a woman aged 40 to 49 with Graves' ophthalmopathy.

This clonotype was seen repeatedly, ten times or more. The gene calls are TRBV6-1 and TRBJ2-1; the match to TRBD2 covers 9 bases. The CDR3 contains 16 residues. V gave up 0 bases and J gave up 4 bases; unmatched junction bases: 4. Germline CDR1 reads MNHNS; CDR2 reads SASEGT. CDR3 residues: CASSEAKGLAYNEQFF. DNA of the CDR3: TGTGCCAGCAGTGAAGCGAAGGGACTAGCATACAATGAGCAGTTCTTC.

The sample holds a few counts of this clonotype. This chain connects TRBV12-3 or TRBV12-4 to TRBJ2-2; perhaps TRBD2 as D (6 bases). The CDR3 covers 15 residues. Trimming removed 1 base at V and 5 bases at J, with 11 bases between. CDR3 sequence (DNA): TGTGCCAGCAGTTTAGACGGGAGTGGGACCGGGGAGCTGTTTTTT. Translation gives CASSLDGSGTGELFF.

This clonotype occurred many times. The rearrangement uses TRBV12-3 or TRBV12-4 and TRBJ2-5; 7 positions agree with TRBD2. CDR3 size: 14 residues. The junction had 7 bases not matched to a gene; V was cut back by 8 bases and J by 1 base. The CDR3 nucleotides read TGTGCCAGCTCCCTGGGGGGGGGCCAAGAGACCCAGTACTTC. This encodes CASSLGGGQETQYF.

At least ten counts were recorded for this clonotype. The chain carries TRBV18 and TRBJ2-4; D is unclear. Germline V CDR1 and CDR2: KGHSH, LQKENI. The CDR3 contains 13 residues. V was clipped by 3 bases and J by 4 bases, with 7 bases between them. The CDR3 reads CASSPSQKNIQYF. DNA of the CDR3: TGTGCCAGCTCACCGTCACAGAAAAACATTCAGTACTTC.

This clonotype was observed a handful of times. V is TRBV5-5 and J is TRBJ2-6; 10 positions match TRBD1. The length of the CDR3 is 19 residues. Germline V gene data show CDR1 as SGHKS and CDR2 as YYEKEE (reference sequence). V shed 3 bases, J shed 2 bases, and the junction held 11 bases outside the gene matches. The CDR3 nucleotides are TGTGCCAGCAGCTCAACCGGGACAGGGGCTCTCCCTGGGGCCAACGTCCTGACTTTC. Amino acid sequence: CASSSTGTGALPGANVLTF.

In its sample, this clonotype was seen many times. CDR3 loop: CASRSGLTRYNEQFF. In nucleotides, the CDR3 is TGTGCCAGCAGATCGGGACTCACAAGATACAATGAGCAGTTCTTC. This chain joins TRBV2 and TRBJ2-1, with a possible D match to TRBD2 (6 bases). Germline CDR1 SNHLY, CDR2 FYNNEI. The CDR3 totals 15 residues. The V gene lost 6 bases and the J gene lost 4 bases, with 16 bases spanning the gap. The full variable domain, its missing parts supplied by reference TRBV2 and TRBJ2-1, is EPEVTQTPSHQVTQMGQEVILRCVPISNHLYFYWYRQILGQKVEFLVSFYNNEISEKSEIFDDQFSVERPDGSNFTLKIRSTKLEDSAMYFCASRSGLTRYNEQFFGPGTRLTVL.

This clonotype was counted at least ten times. This chain connects TRBV20-1 to TRBJ2-1; 7 bases align to TRBD2. Germline loops: CDR1 DFQATT, CDR2 SNEGSKA (reference sequence). J gave up 0 bases and V 6 bases, and 8 bases lay outside the gene matches. The CDR3 has 15 residues. As DNA, the CDR3 is TGCAGTGCCACCCGGGGCGGGAGCTCCTACAATGAGCAGTTCTTC. Its protein is CSATRGGSSYNEQFF.

The chain couples TRBV27 to TRBJ2-1; D is perhaps TRBD2 (7 bases). CDR1 is MNHEY, CDR2 SMNVEV, per germline (reference sequence). The CDR3 loop spans 19 amino acids. With 8 bases removed from V and 0 bases from J, the gap between germline ends came to 26 bases. CDR3 coding DNA: TGTGCCAGCGGGGGCCGCACGGGCCAGGTAGCGGGCTCCTACAATGAGCAGTTCTTC. Protein product: CASGGRTGQVAGSYNEQFF.

There are many counts of this clonotype. CDR3 sequence: CASSFSLDPSGTVSSYEQYF. In DNA, the CDR3 is TGTGCCAGCAGTTTCTCTCTAGACCCCTCCGGGACGGTCAGCTCCTACGAGCAGTACTTC. The V call is TRBV28, the J call TRBJ2-7, with D perhaps being TRBD1 or TRBD2 (5 bases each). V was cut by 3 bases and J by 0 bases, with 27 bases left in between. Germline-derived CDR1 and CDR2 are MDHEN and SYDVKM. The CDR3 totals 20 residues.

The count of this clonotype is one. The chain combines TRBV10-3 with TRBJ2-2; D uncertain. Between the trimmed V and J ends, which lost 11 bases and 6 bases, there was a span of 13 bases. Per germline, CDR1 ENHRY and CDR2 SYGVKD. The CDR3 length is 12 residues. The CDR3 DNA reads TGTGCCTCCCGGTCTGGGGCCGGGGAGCTGTTTTTT. Its protein product is CASRSGAGELFF.

There are a few counts of this clonotype. The rearrangement uses TRBV29-1 and TRBJ1-1; D perhaps matches TRBD1 (6 bases). CDR1 and CDR2 (germline): SQVTM, ANQGSEA. The CDR3 spans 13 residues. V was cut by 7 bases and J by 1 base, with 13 bases left in between. The DNA for the CDR3 is TGCAGCGCTGGGAAGACAGGGAACACTGAAGCTTTCTTT. It specifies CSAGKTGNTEAFF.

This chain uses TRBV3-1 with TRBJ1-4, with 8 bases fitting TRBD1. V shed 4 bases and J 5 bases; nucleotides not matched to a gene: 6. CDR3 length equals 15 residues. Germline assignment: CDR1 LGHDT and CDR2 YNNKEL (reference sequence). CDR3 region: CASSPPGQENEKLFF. CDR3 in DNA: TGTGCCAGCAGCCCCCCGGGACAGGAAAATGAAAAACTGTTTTTT.

To note about this clonotype: This may arise from a read error, as a much more abundant clone is one base away. CDR3: CTSSWDGTRGYTF. CDR3 DNA sequence: TGTACCAGCAGTTGGGACGGAACTCGGGGCTACACCTTC. The gene calls are TRBV2 and TRBJ1-2; the D gene is possibly TRBD1 (5 bases). CDR1 and CDR2 (germline): SNHLY, FYNNEI. This CDR3 has 13 amino acids.

In this sample, this clonotype turned up many times. The V and J genes are TRBV6-2 or TRBV6-3 and TRBJ2-1; TRBD2 might be the D (6 bases). This CDR3 is 19 amino acids long. Trimming removed 4 bases at V and 0 bases at J, with 22 bases between. Germline assignment: CDR1 MNHEY and CDR2 SVGEGT. The CDR3 spells CASSSPGFGSGSSYNEQFF. The CDR3 coding sequence is TGTGCCAGCAGTTCCCCTGGGTTCGGGAGTGGTAGCTCCTACAATGAGCAGTTCTTC.

There are many counts of this clonotype. The chain is built from TRBV7-9 and TRBJ2-2, with D possibly being TRBD2 (5 bases). CDR1 and CDR2 (germline): SEHNR, FQNEAQ (reference sequence). Deletions cut 7 bases from V and 15 bases from J, with 24 bases between. The CDR3 runs to 14 residues. The CDR3 loop reads CASTPAAVSGLVFF. In DNA form, the CDR3 reads TGTGCCAGCACCCCCGCCGCGGTATCGGGGTTGGTGTTTTTT.

The genes are TRBV9 and TRBJ1-6; possible D gene TRBD1, 6 bases. CDR1 and CDR2 from the germline V gene are SGDLS and YYNGEE. V was cut by 7 bases and J by 10 bases, with 18 bases left in between. There are 14 residues in the CDR3. CDR3 coding DNA: TGTGCCAGCTCCCCAGGGGACGGGATCTCACCCCTCCACTTT. Translated: CASSPGDGISPLHF.

This clonotype was seen a few times. CDR3 DNA: TGTGCCAGCTCCCGGGACAGGGGAATCGAGGATTCACCCCTCCACTTT. It specifies CASSRDRGIEDSPLHF. This chain uses TRBV2 with TRBJ1-6; TRBD1 matches 10 bases. The CDR3 consists of 16 residues. V lost 8 bases, J lost 8 bases, and 12 bases stayed unmatched. The germline V gene has CDR1 SNHLY and CDR2 FYNNEI. The full variable domain, completed using reference TRBV2 and TRBJ1-6, is EPEVTQTPSHQVTQMGQEVILRCVPISNHLYFYWYRQILGQKVEFLVSFYNNEISEKSEIFDDQFSVERPDGSNFTLKIRSTKLEDSAMYFCASSRDRGIEDSPLHFGNGTRLTVT.

This clonotype was recorded at least ten times. V is TRBV18 and J is TRBJ2-1; 9 bases are a match to TRBD2. The germline gives CDR1 KGHSH, CDR2 LQKENI. The CDR3 loop spans 13 amino acids. The V gene end was trimmed by 2 bases and the J gene end by 8 bases; junction bases not matched to a gene: 1. The chain's CDR3 is CASSPWTSDEQFF. CDR3 DNA: TGTGCCAGCTCACCATGGACTAGCGATGAGCAGTTCTTC.

This clonotype has only a few counts. This sequence may be a read error, since a much larger clone differs from it by one base. The chain links TRBV11-2 to TRBJ2-1; the match to TRBD1 covers 7 bases. Per germline, CDR1 SGHAT and CDR2 FQNNGV. The CDR3 runs 16 residues. Losses at the gene ends were 1 base for V and 6 bases for J; bases not matched to a gene: 9. The chain's CDR3 is CASSLVHGTESNEQFF. In DNA, the CDR3 is TGTGCCAGCAGCTTAGTTCATGGGACAGAGAGCAATGAGCAGTTCTTC.

This clonotype was found many times. The chain is built from TRBV20-1 and TRBJ2-5; D is tentatively TRBD1 or TRBD2 (7 bases each). The germline V and J ends were trimmed by 7 bases and 7 bases, with 13 bases remaining between them. CDR3 length: 11 residues. Germline V gene data show CDR1 as DFQATT and CDR2 as SNEGSKA (reference sequence). The CDR3 DNA reads TGCAGTGTCCCAGGGGGGGCGACCCAGTACTTC. Protein sequence: CSVPGGATQYF.

This clonotype was counted at least ten times. This sequence joins TRBV24-1 and TRBJ2-7; 7 bases match TRBD2. This CDR3 region has 14 residues. Unmatched junction bases numbered 5, after V lost 3 bases and J lost 4 bases. Germline V lookup: CDR1 KGHDR, CDR2 SFDVKD. CDR3 nucleotide sequence: TGTGCCACCAGTGATGCCGGGACTATATACGAGCAGTACTTC. Translating it yields CATSDAGTIYEQYF.

Ten or more counts support this clonotype. This chain links TRBV6-5 with TRBJ2-7, with 11 bases fitting TRBD1. Germline CDR1 MNHEY, CDR2 SVGAGI. Germline trimming cut 4 bases from V and 3 bases from J; bases unmatched to any gene: 5. The length of the CDR3 is 15 residues. The CDR3 loop is CASSSSGQGVYEQYF. In DNA form, the CDR3 reads TGTGCCAGCAGTTCCTCGGGACAGGGGGTCTACGAGCAGTACTTC.

This clonotype has at least ten counts. This rearrangement joins TRBV20-1 to TRBJ1-2; weak D call: TRBD1 (5 bases). V was shortened by 4 bases and J by 4 bases, with 7 bases between the two germline ends. In germline, CDR1 is DFQATT, CDR2 SNEGSKA (reference sequence). CDR3 size: 11 residues. The CDR3 region is CSAKRGYGYTF. The CDR3 DNA reads TGCAGTGCTAAGAGGGGCTATGGCTACACCTTC.

This clonotype has a count of ten or more. This sequence joins TRBV27 and TRBJ1-4; D remains ambiguous. CDR3 length: 18 amino acids. Between the trimmed V and J ends, which lost 5 bases and 7 bases, there was a span of 26 bases. Germline assignment: CDR1 MNHEY and CDR2 SMNVEV (reference sequence). This CDR3 is CASSAVNGFSTVSEKLFF. The CDR3 DNA reads TGTGCCAGCAGTGCCGTCAATGGATTTTCAACAGTGAGTGAAAAACTGTTTTTT.

This clonotype was observed a few times. The chain joins TRBV10-3 to TRBJ1-1; maybe TRBD1 (5 bases). The CDR3 covers 16 residues. Germline CDR1 is ENHRY and CDR2 is SYGVKD. V lost 3 bases and J lost 0, with 14 bases in between. The chain's CDR3 is CAISDRPTDMNTEAFF. DNA of the CDR3: TGTGCCATCAGTGATCGTCCGACGGACATGAACACTGAAGCTTTCTTT.

This clonotype showed up many times. The chain combines TRBV7-2 with TRBJ2-1, with 7 bases that match TRBD1. Germline assignment: CDR1 SGHTA and CDR2 FQGNSA. This CDR3 has 14 residues. With V trimmed by 5 bases and J by 5 bases, 6 bases remained unmatched. The DNA for the CDR3 is TGTGCCAGCAGCCCCGGACAGGCGAACAATGAGCAGTTCTTC. Translated, it gives CASSPGQANNEQFF.

This clonotype was recorded many times. The V and J genes are TRBV3-1 and TRBJ2-3; no definite D call. CDR1 LGHDT and CDR2 YNNKEL come from the germline V gene (reference sequence). The CDR3 extends over 15 amino acids. Trimming shortened V by 0 bases and J by 1 base, and 8 bases separated the two germline ends. CDR3 coding DNA: TGTGCCAGCAGCCAAGATCTTACTCGCACAGATACGCAGTATTTT. Its translation: CASSQDLTRTDTQYF.